This T cell receptor (beta chain) emerged from a study of CD8 T cells in Susac syndrome. RNA totalling 0.5 to 1 ug underwent reverse transcription with random hexamers. TCRdb re-derived calls from the immunoSEQ multiplex PCR reads in MiXCR, one entry per CDR3 protein. This sample has about 300,000 distinct CDR3 sequences, with 92% found just once. This CDR3 comprises 14 residues. With 3 bases removed from V and 4 bases from J, the gap between germline ends came to 12 bases. Germline V lookup: CDR1 SGHDN, CDR2 FVKESK. The sequenced sample consisted of CD4+ T cells from PBMCs. The rearrangement joins TRBV14 to TRBJ2-5, with D possibly matching TRBD2 (5 bases). The sequence was collected from a human donor with multiple sclerosis. The CDR3 nucleotides read TGTGCCAGCAGCCAGTCGCGGGTTAGAGAGACCCAGTACTTC. Translating gives CASSQSRVRETQYF. Drawing the rest from reference TRBV14 and TRBJ2-5, the complete variable domain is EAGVTQFPSHSVIEKGQTVTLRCDPISGHDNLYWYRRVMGKEIKFLLHFVKESKQDESGMPNNRFLAERTGGTYSTLKVQPAELEDSGVYFCASSQSRVRETQYFGPGTRLLVL.